This T cell receptor beta chain emerged from a study of T cell repertoires in cytomegalovirus infection. Looking at the study overall: It was the public TCR beta signatures that indicated both CMV infection and matching HLA type.

This clonotype was recorded at least ten times. The antigen is unknown. One entry per CDR3 protein, called by TCRdb with MiXCR from the reads. The top ten clones hold 8.7% of a sample with some 390,000 distinct CDR3 sequences, 15% to 20% of them seen once. V shed 4 bases, J shed 4 bases, and the junction held 9 bases outside the gene matches. Germline V gene data show CDR1 as SEHNR and CDR2 as FQNEAQ (reference sequence). This CDR3 contains 15 residues. Regarding the study as a whole: There were carriers of CMV plus the relevant HLA, and cumulative public TCR beta family frequency identified them. What dominated the ex vivo response were HLA-C-restricted CMV-specific TCR beta clonotypes.

V usage is TRBV7-9 and J usage is TRBJ1-2, with 7 bases matching TRBD1. Sequenced: PBMCs. This TCR was recovered from a human donor in good health (CMV status not recorded). Some clones in this sample may be carry-over from other donors' samples. The CDR3 sequence is CASSSTWPGGYGYTF. The CDR3 DNA reads as TGTGCCAGCAGCTCCACTTGGCCAGGGGGCTATGGCTACACCTTC.